Listed below are T cell receptor beta chains from one sample, sequenced in a study of PD-1 blockade in classical Hodgkin lymphoma. The protocol was immunoSEQ multiplex PCR, while the TCRdb copy is restricted to in-frame clones and leaves out a portion. There are about 4,800 clones in the sample; over 60% occur only once, and more than 3% lies in the top ten. Sequencing used CD4+ T cells from blood, obtained before the fourth cycle of nivolumab. These receptors came from a human donor with classical Hodgkin lymphoma. Each CDR3 is given with its conserved first and last residue. A D gene is named only where the DNA matches it firmly. Clone size is not always given. Where it is, it says once, few, many or a class for expanded clones.

>15|TRBJ2-1|TRBV11-2|NA|NA
CASSLQPLGTNEQFF
TGTGCCAGCAGCTTACAACCTCTGGGTACCAATGAGCAGTTCTTC
>13|TRBJ2-3|TRBV11-3|NA|NA
CASSGRPSDTQYF
TGTGCCAGCAGCGGTAGACCATCGGATACGCAGTATTTT
>11|TRBJ1-4|TRBV28|NA|NA
CASSSTEKLFF
TGTGCCAGCAGTTCAACAGAAAAACTGTTTTTT
>15|TRBJ1-2|TRBV5-4|TRBD1|few
CASSTGTGDHYGYTF
TGTGCCAGCAGCACAGGGACAGGGGACCACTATGGCTACACCTTC
>15|TRBJ2-2|TRBV7-3|NA|once
CASSLGGGSSGELFF
TGTGCCAGCAGCTTAGGAGGGGGCTCAAGCGGGGAGCTGTTTTTT
>14|TRBJ1-4|TRBV7-2|NA|NA
CASRPRGEGEKLFF
TGTGCCAGCAGACCGAGGGGTGAGGGGGAAAAACTGTTTTTT
>16|TRBJ1-5|TRBV10-3|NA|NA
CAISESRQFSNQPQHF
TGTGCCATCAGTGAGTCGAGACAGTTTAGCAATCAGCCCCAGCATTTT
>11|TRBJ2-7|TRBV14|NA|few
CASGGVYEQYF
TGTGCCAGCGGCGGAGTCTACGAGCAGTACTTC
>15|TRBJ2-3|TRBV7-2|NA|once
CASSLQGSSTDTQYF
TGTGCCAGCAGCTTACAGGGAAGTAGCACAGATACGCAGTATTTT
>15|TRBJ2-5|TRBV27|NA|NA
CASSLSGALQETQYF
TGTGCCAGCAGTTTATCCGGGGCACTACAAGAGACCCAGTACTTC
>12|TRBJ1-2|TRBV6-5|NA|few
CASAGMTYGYTF
TGTGCCAGCGCCGGGATGACGTATGGCTACACCTTC
>13|TRBJ2-1|TRBV2|NA|NA
CASNWGPSNEQFF
TGTGCCAGCAATTGGGGACCCTCCAATGAGCAGTTCTTC
>13|TRBJ1-4|TRBV28|NA|NA
CASSSPPGGKLFF
TGTGCCAGCAGTTCCCCACCGGGGGGTAAACTGTTTTTT
>14|TRBJ2-1|TRBV19|NA|NA
CASNRGGLYNEQFF
TGTGCCAGTAACAGAGGCGGGCTATACAATGAGCAGTTCTTC
>15|TRBJ1-5|TRBV7-2|NA|NA
CASSPGANSNQPQHF
TGTGCCAGCAGCCCTGGGGCCAATAGCAATCAGCCCCAGCATTTT
>11|TRBJ2-3|TRBV6-5|NA|NA
CASSSRDTQYF
TGTGCCAGCAGCTCACGGGATACGCAGTATTTT
>11|TRBJ1-4|TRBV5-8|NA|NA
CASSLRQAQFF
TGTGCCAGCAGCTTGAGGCAGGCACAGTTTTTT